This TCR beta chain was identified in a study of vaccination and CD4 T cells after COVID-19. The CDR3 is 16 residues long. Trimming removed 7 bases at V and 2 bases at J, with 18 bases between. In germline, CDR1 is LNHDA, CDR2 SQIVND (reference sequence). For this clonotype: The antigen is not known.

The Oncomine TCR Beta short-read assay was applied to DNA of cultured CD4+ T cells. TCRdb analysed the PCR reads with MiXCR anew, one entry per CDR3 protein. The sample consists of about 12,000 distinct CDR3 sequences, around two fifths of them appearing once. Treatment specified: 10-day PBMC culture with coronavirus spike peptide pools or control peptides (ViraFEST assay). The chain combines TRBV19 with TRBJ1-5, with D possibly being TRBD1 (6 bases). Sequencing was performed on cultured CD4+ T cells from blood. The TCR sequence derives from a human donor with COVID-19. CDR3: CASTNPGAVGNQPQHF. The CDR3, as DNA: TGTGCCAGTACCAACCCGGGGGCAGTCGGCAATCAGCCCCAGCATTTT.